The rows below give T cell receptor beta chains drawn from one sample of a study of PD-1 blockade in classical Hodgkin lymphoma. The data were produced by immunoSEQ multiplex PCR, yet TCRdb's version contains in-frame clones alone and is incomplete. The sample holds under 100,000 clones; around four fifths are singletons and the top ten take roughly an eighth. Specimen: peripheral blood mononuclear cells (PBMCs), collected at baseline. Every receptor here comes from a human donor with classical Hodgkin lymphoma. CDR3s include the opening cysteine and the closing phenylalanine or tryptophan. Each record gives: V gene, J gene, D gene, clone size, CDR3 DNA, CDR3 protein. D genes are given only for firm matches. Rows give clone size only sometimes, using once, few, many, or a class for an expanded clone.

TRBV30	TRBJ2-5	-	-	TGTGCCTGGAGTGACGGGAGAGTGCGAGAGACCCAGTACTTC	CAWSDGRVRETQYF
TRBV27	TRBJ2-7	-	-	TGTGCCAGCAGTTTATCGAAGGGGGTCTGGAGGGAGCAGTACTTC	CASSLSKGVWREQYF
TRBV6-6	TRBJ1-5	TRBD1	-	TGTGCCAGCAGCCCCGACAGGGTCCGACCCCAGCATTTT	CASSPDRVRPQHF
TRBV5-4	TRBJ2-2	-	-	TGTGCCAGCAGCTTGGGGCAGGACACCGGGGAGCTGTTTTTT	CASSLGQDTGELFF
TRBV2	TRBJ2-5	TRBD2	-	TGTGCCAGCAGTGTAGGCGGGAGAGGCGAGACCCAGTACTTC	CASSVGGRGETQYF
TRBV5-6	TRBJ2-3	-	once	TGTGCCAGCAGCTTAGAAGATACGCAGTATTTT	CASSLEDTQYF
TRBV7-9	TRBJ1-2	-	-	TGTGCCAGCAGCCGAGACAGTCTCTATGGCTACACCTTC	CASSRDSLYGYTF
TRBV5-1	TRBJ1-6	-	-	TGCGCCAGCAGCTTGGCCGGGATTATTAATTCACCCCTCCACTTT	CASSLAGIINSPLHF
TRBV10-1	TRBJ2-5	TRBD1	-	TGCGCCAGCAGTACAGGGGCCCAAGAGACCCAGTACTTC	CASSTGAQETQYF
TRBV7-2	TRBJ2-2	TRBD1	-	TGTGCCAGCAGCTTAGAACGGACAGGGGTCGCGAACACCGGGGAGCTGTTTTTT	CASSLERTGVANTGELFF
TRBV5-4	TRBJ2-2	TRBD1	-	TGTGCCAGCAGCCACCGGACAGGGGAGATCACCGGGGAGCTGTTTTTT	CASSHRTGEITGELFF
TRBV10-2	TRBJ2-1	TRBD2	-	TGCGCCAGCCGCTGGACTAGCGGGACGGAGGAGCAGTTCTTC	CASRWTSGTEEQFF